The present T cell receptor (beta chain) was sequenced within a study of glioma-infiltrating T cells after dendritic cell vaccination (dated by TCRdb to 2016 to 2018). Background on the whole study: The cohort included 15 or so glioblastoma patients drawn from Phase I and II dendritic cell vaccination trials, of whom 9 were newly diagnosed and 6 had recurrent disease. Between the early 2000s and the early 2010s, patients were given autologous tumor lysate-pulsed dendritic cell vaccination. TCR sequencing metrics, including TIL content and tumor-blood repertoire overlap, were correlated with survival after dendritic cell vaccination. Tumor-infiltrating lymphocyte content was quantified and tumor and blood repertoires were compared in dendritic cell-vaccinated glioblastoma patients by deep sequencing of TCR beta CDR3 regions. To make the vaccine, monocyte-derived dendritic cells were cultured for under 9 days with IL-4 and GM-CSF and then pulsed overnight with autologous tumor lysate. Three intradermal dendritic cell vaccine injections were administered to patients at biweekly intervals in the arm below the axilla.

As concerns this clone: Its antigen target is currently unknown. Per-base qualities were not stored, and no clone one base away is much larger.

The time point label on this specimen signifies: after dendritic cell vaccination, including at tumor progression/relapse. Selection of patients required sufficient residual fresh-frozen tumor tissue and over two years of available survival data. An isocitrate dehydrogenase mutation was not carried by any of the glioblastoma patients, although molecular status was otherwise variable. PBMC were collected before vaccination, two weeks after the third vaccination, and at tumor progression when it occurred. The Qiagen DNeasy Blood extraction Kit was used for extraction of genomic DNA. The immunoSEQ assay amplified TCRB CDR3 regions from roughly 2 micrograms of genomic DNA, or from all available DNA when less than that amount was available. Multiplex PCR used 60 forward primers for TCR V beta segments and 13 reverse primers for J beta segments. Synthetic control templates were spiked into each sample at limiting dilution to estimate reads per starting template. Sequencing produced 87 bp reads on the Illumina HiSeq System. The authors' pipeline ran thus. PCR and sequencing errors were removed by a nearest neighbor algorithm that merged closely related sequences. TCR overlap was measured as the percentage of unique tumor TCR beta sequences also present in the same patient's peripheral blood. Held by TCRdb, this immuneACCESS table contains in-frame sequences only and omits some clones. Under half of the omission traces to an unresolved V gene where checked; the cause of the rest is unknown. The V and J calls and the clone size are those of that table, but D and trimming were determined from the DNA. The sample has tens of thousands of clones on record, about 85% of them singletons. The ten largest clones capture roughly 10% of the sample.

The CDR3 contains 13 residues, cysteine and phenylalanine counted. Just CDR3 DNA is preserved here, 39 bases in frame from base 1. Unmatched junction bases come to 3, with V trimmed by 6 bases and J by 3 bases. Taken from the germline V gene, the CDR1 and CDR2 loops are KGHSH and LQKENI. Broader findings and caveats from the paper: TCR clonality showed no direct relationship with survival, which suggests that a diverse polyclonal response may matter. Longer time to progression and overall survival after dendritic cell vaccination were predicted by higher estimated pretreatment TIL content. The cohort was small and heterogeneous, with few patients having full blood and tumor sets and even fewer initial-recurrent tumor pairs. The three-group TCR overlap response model was described as speculative and requiring prospective validation.

The source is a human donor with glioblastoma. Sequences were derived from blood, sampled after dendritic cell vaccination. The chain links TRBV18 with TRBJ1-2; 8 bases in the junction line up with TRBD1. The CDR3 corresponds to CASSQDRDYGYTF. The DNA sequence is TGTGCCAGCTCCCAGGACAGGGACTATGGCTACACCTTC.